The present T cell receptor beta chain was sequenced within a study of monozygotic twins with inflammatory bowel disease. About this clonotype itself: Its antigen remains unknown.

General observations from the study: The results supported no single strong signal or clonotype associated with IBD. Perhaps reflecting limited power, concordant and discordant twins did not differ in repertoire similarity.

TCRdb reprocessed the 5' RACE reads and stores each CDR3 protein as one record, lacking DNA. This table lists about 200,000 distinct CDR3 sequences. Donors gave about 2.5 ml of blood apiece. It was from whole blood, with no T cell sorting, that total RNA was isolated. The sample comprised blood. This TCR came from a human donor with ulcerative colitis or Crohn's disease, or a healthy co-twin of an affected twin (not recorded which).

The CDR3 sequence: CASSPGVNNSPLHF. The chain combines TRBV3-1 with TRBJ1-6; TCRdb's D gene call, TRBD1, goes unchecked for lack of DNA. CDR1 LGHDT and CDR2 YNNKEL come from the germline V gene (reference sequence). The CDR3 has 14 residues.